This TCR beta chain was captured in a study of blood T cell repertoires in COVID-19. The wider study: Whether acute or convalescent, the COVID-19 samples came from the United States, Italy and Spain. The analysed material was cDNA or gDNA that came from T cells, B-cell-depleted T cells, or PBMCs.

This CDR3 is 12 amino acids long. Germline values: CDR1 MNHNY, CDR2 SVGAGI (reference sequence). The ends were cut back, 6 bases at V and 1 base at J, with 6 bases in the middle. Authors' processing steps: Reference gene primer amplification gave estimated nucleated cell counts. Clones were read by immunoSEQ multiplex PCR, and TCRdb kept only the in-frame ones, dropping some. That table furnishes V, J and clone size, whereas the DNA furnished D and trimming. Among about 270,000 clones listed, almost 85% were seen once. Living in 20 to 30 US areas, the participants were between about 18 and 100 years of age.

The chain recombines TRBV6-6 with TRBJ1-1; no definite D call. Material for sequencing was PBMCs or T cells enriched from blood (not recorded which). The receptor was derived from a woman between 45 and 65 years old with acute COVID-19. The CDR3 bases are TGTGCCAGCAGAAACAGGAACACTGAAGCTTTCTTT. Its translation: CASRNRNTEAFF.